The 6 T cell receptor beta chains below all came from one sample that was sequenced in a study of cytomegalovirus exposure and HLA in healthy donors. Measured with immunoSEQ multiplex PCR; TCRdb has only the in-frame clones, and not every one. The sample carries 130,000 to 150,000 clones, approximately 91% recorded once. Material for sequencing was PBMCs. All receptors derive from a man aged 18-30 years in good health and CMV-seronegative.

The J gene is TRBJ1-2, the V gene TRBV4-1; D gene unclear. Trimming stripped 1 base from V and 2 bases from J, with 8 bases between. This CDR3 has 14 amino acids. Germline V gene lookup returns CDR1 MGHRA and CDR2 YSYEKL. CDR3 amino acids: CASSQASGNYGYTF. The CDR3, as DNA: TGCGCCAGCAGCCAAGCGTCCGGGAACTATGGCTACACCTTC.

V is TRBV11-3 and J is TRBJ2-1, with unresolved D. Germline values: CDR1 SGHNT, CDR2 YENEEA. The CDR3 spans 12 residues. V was cut by 1 base and J by 13 bases, with 11 bases left in between. The CDR3 nucleotides are TGTGCCAGCAGCTTAGCCTCCAATAGTCAGTTCTTC. Translating gives CASSLASNSQFF.

This clone has a single count. The genes are TRBV2 and TRBJ2-4, with TRBD1 matching over 7 bases. The V and J ends lost 5 bases and 8 bases, in that order; junction bases with no gene match: 9. The CDR3 is made up of 14 amino acids. Germline CDR1 SNHLY, CDR2 FYNNEI. The CDR3 bases are TGTGCCAGCAGTACAACAGGGGTCGGGGACATTCAGTACTTC. Translation gives CASSTTGVGDIQYF.

In its sample, this clone was seen once. The V call is TRBV2, the J call TRBJ1-1, with D uncertain. The CDR3 consists of 16 residues. Trimming shortened V by 4 bases and J by 4 bases, and 19 bases separated the two germline ends. Germline CDR1 reads SNHLY; CDR2 reads FYNNEI. The CDR3 DNA reads TGTGCCAGCAGTGTTCGAGGGTCTCCCCTGGGCACTGAAGCTTTCTTT. Encoded protein: CASSVRGSPLGTEAFF.

The chain uses TRBV9 and TRBJ1-2; D is unresolved. V was shortened by 0 bases and J by 0 bases, with 21 bases between the two germline ends. This CDR3 contains 19 residues. Germline V gives CDR1 SGDLS, CDR2 YYNGEE. The CDR3, as DNA: TGTGCCAGCAGCGTAGGCGCGATTGTGTCGAACCAAGCTAACTATGGCTACACCTTC. This codes for CASSVGAIVSNQANYGYTF.

V gene TRBV19 combines with J gene TRBJ1-4; no reliable D call. The V and J ends lost 1 base and 7 bases respectively, with 16 bases between them. Germline CDR1 LNHDA, CDR2 SQIVND (reference sequence). The CDR3 runs 16 residues. CDR3 in amino acids: CASSIGGGRGGEKLFF. The DNA for the CDR3 is TGTGCCAGTAGTATAGGAGGTGGTCGAGGCGGTGAAAAACTGTTTTTT.